A single sample gave rise to the 17 T cell receptor beta chains below, sequenced in a study of blood T cell repertoires in COVID-19 (dated by TCRdb to about 2020). Library preparation employed the immunoSEQ multiplex PCR assay. The table comes from immuneACCESS by way of TCRdb, which keeps in-frame sequences with V and J called. Part of the clones is missing from these tables; in studies checked, under half for an unresolved V gene and the rest for unknown reasons. The sample data list 150,000 or so clones, and roughly 82% of these were observed just once. The top ten clonotypes cover approximately 14% of the sample. Input material: PBMCs or T cells enriched from blood (not recorded which). The receptors derive from a man aged 50-60 years who had recovered from COVID-19.

This chain links TRBV9 with TRBJ2-2; D perhaps matches TRBD2 (6 bases). V shed 4 bases and J shed 7 bases, with 14 bases lying between them. The CDR3 contains 14 residues. The germline V gene encodes CDR1 SGDLS and CDR2 YYNGEE. The CDR3 loop reads CASSLSSGIGELFF. CDR3 sequence (DNA): TGTGCCAGCAGCCTTAGTAGCGGAATCGGGGAGCTGTTTTTT. Complete variable domain (other parts from reference TRBV9 and TRBJ2-2): DSGVTQTPKHLITATGQRVTLRCSPRSGDLSVYWYQQSLDQGLQFLIQYYNGEERAKGNILERFSAQQFPDLHSELNLSSLELGDSALYFCASSLSSGIGELFFGEGSRLTVL.

The chain employs TRBV24-1 and TRBJ1-1; 7 nucleotides match TRBD1. V was pared by 3 bases and J by 5 bases, with 8 bases of the junction left unmatched. This CDR3 has 15 residues. In germline, CDR1 is KGHDR, CDR2 SFDVKD. The CDR3 here is CATSDNRGGGTEAFF. Here the CDR3 DNA reads TGTGCCACCAGTGATAACAGGGGTGGAGGTACTGAAGCTTTCTTT.

The chain joins TRBV5-1 to TRBJ1-4; TRBD1 aligns across 9 bases. The CDR3 has 15 amino acids. The ends lost 4 bases at V and 4 bases at J; junction bases unmatched: 5. Germline CDR1 SGHRS, CDR2 YFSETQ. The CDR3 DNA sequence: TGCGCCAGCAGCCGGACAGGGGTGAATAATGAAAAACTGTTTTTT. Residues: CASSRTGVNNEKLFF.

Here the CDR3 DNA reads TGTGCCAGCACCCAGGGGGCTCCGTATGGCTACACCTTC. This encodes CASTQGAPYGYTF. J is TRBJ1-2 and V is TRBV2; 8 bases match TRBD1. The CDR3 sequence is 13 residues long. Germline V gene data show CDR1 as SNHLY and CDR2 as FYNNEI. V gave up 7 bases and J gave up 5 bases; unmatched junction bases: 6. The variable domain in full, completed from reference TRBV2 and TRBJ1-2, reads EPEVTQTPSHQVTQMGQEVILRCVPISNHLYFYWYRQILGQKVEFLVSFYNNEISEKSEIFDDQFSVERPDGSNFTLKIRSTKLEDSAMYFCASTQGAPYGYTFGSGTRLTVV.

The chain couples TRBV5-1 to TRBJ2-3; D uncertain. The germline V gene has CDR1 SGHRS and CDR2 YFSETQ. V lost 5 bases, J lost 1 base, and 17 bases lay in between. The CDR3 loop spans 16 amino acids. The CDR3 DNA sequence: TGCGCCAGCAGAAGAATGATGGGCCAGGGCACAGATACGCAGTATTTT. This codes for CASRRMMGQGTDTQYF.

Comment on this clone: This sample includes further DNA sequences coding for the same CDR3. This rearrangement joins TRBV5-1 to TRBJ1-2; D remains ambiguous. The CDR3 loop spans 13 amino acids. CDR1 SGHRS and CDR2 YFSETQ come from the germline V gene. V was trimmed by 0 bases and J by 5 bases, leaving 8 bases between them. CDR3 protein: CASSLAGEYGYTF. In nucleotides, the CDR3 is TGCGCCAGCAGCTTGGCTGGGGAGTATGGCTACACCTTC.

The gene calls are TRBV30 and TRBJ1-1; tentatively, D is TRBD1 (5 bases). The CDR3 is 13 amino acids. Germline CDR1 is GTSNPN and CDR2 is SVGIG (reference sequence). V lost 8 bases, J lost 1 base, and 14 bases lay in between. CDR3: CAGARTRNTEAFF. CDR3 DNA: TGTGCCGGAGCCCGGACAAGGAACACTGAAGCTTTCTTT.

V gene TRBV6-5 combines with J gene TRBJ1-6; maybe TRBD1 (6 bases). Germline V gives CDR1 MNHEY, CDR2 SVGAGI. V shed 5 bases and J shed 8 bases, with 13 bases lying between them. This CDR3 comprises 14 residues. CDR3 in DNA: TGTGCCAGCAGTACCGTAGGGGGGGATTCACCCCTCCACTTT. Translating it yields CASSTVGGDSPLHF.

This clone was counted once. The V call is TRBV7-2, the J call TRBJ1-2; 10 nucleotides match TRBD1. The J segment lost 8 bases and the V segment lost 4 bases, leaving 4 bases of the junction unmatched. The CDR3 sequence is 13 residues long. Germline values: CDR1 SGHTA, CDR2 FQGNSA. CDR3 region: CASSYRTGGGYTF. Written as DNA, the CDR3 is TGTGCCAGCAGCTACCGGACAGGGGGAGGCTACACCTTC.

The V gene is TRBV11-2, the J gene TRBJ1-6; the match to TRBD1 covers 7 bases. V was pared by 7 bases and J by 7 bases, with 7 bases of the junction left unmatched. This CDR3 has 14 residues. Germline V gene lookup returns CDR1 SGHAT and CDR2 FQNNGV. DNA for the CDR3: TGTGCCAGCACGCCCCGAGGGGGCAATTCACCCCTCCACTTT. Amino acids: CASTPRGGNSPLHF. The whole variable domain, remainder taken from reference TRBV11-2 and TRBJ1-6, is EAGVAQSPRYKIIEKRQSVAFWCNPISGHATLYWYQQILGQGPKLLIQFQNNGVVDDSQLPKDRFSAERLKGVDSTLKIQPAKLEDSAVYLCASTPRGGNSPLHFGNGTRLTVT.

The J gene is TRBJ2-7, the V gene TRBV20-1; D may be TRBD2 (10 bases). Per germline, CDR1 DFQATT and CDR2 SNEGSKA (reference sequence). This CDR3 has 16 amino acids. The V end lost 3 bases, the J end lost 3 bases, and 21 bases lay between the germline ends. CDR3 bases: TGCAGTGCTAGTTACAGGGGGCGACTAGCGGGCTACGAGCAGTACTTC. Amino acids: CSASYRGRLAGYEQYF.

This chain connects TRBV11-3 to TRBJ1-1; 8 nucleotides agree with TRBD1. This CDR3 is 14 amino acids long. V dropped 5 bases and J dropped 5; count of bases not matched to a gene: 7. Germline CDR1 is SGHNT and CDR2 is YENEEA. The CDR3 DNA sequence: TGTGCCAGCAGCCCAGGACAGGGACGGACTGAAGCTTTCTTT. As protein: CASSPGQGRTEAFF.

The rearrangement links TRBV28 to TRBJ2-7, with a possible D match to TRBD1 (5 bases). This CDR3 spans 12 amino acids. Trimming cost V 5 bases and J 3 bases, with 8 bases left between them. Germline V gene lookup returns CDR1 MDHEN and CDR2 SYDVKM. CDR3 nucleotides: TGTGCCAGCAGTAGGACAAACTACGAGCAGTACTTC. Protein sequence: CASSRTNYEQYF.

This rearrangement joins TRBV5-6 to TRBJ2-7; the D is unclear. CDR1 SGHDT and CDR2 YYEEEE come from the germline V gene. Trimming left V 2 bases short and J 4 bases short, with 16 bases between. The CDR3 sequence is 15 residues long. CDR3 in amino acids: CASSFGTNPEYEQYF. The CDR3, as DNA: TGTGCCAGCAGCTTCGGTACTAACCCTGAATACGAGCAGTACTTC.

V is TRBV15 and J is TRBJ2-3, with 7 positions matching TRBD1. The length of the CDR3 is 16 residues. Germline assignment: CDR1 LNHNV and CDR2 YYDKDF (reference sequence). The trim removed 1 base at V and 2 bases at J, leaving 6 bases unmatched. In DNA, the CDR3 is TGTGCCACCAGCAGAGGGGGGACAGCAATCACAGATACGCAGTATTTT. Translated, it gives CATSRGGTAITDTQYF.

The chain uses TRBV18 and TRBJ1-2; D gene unclear. From germline, CDR1 is KGHSH and CDR2 LQKENI. V was cut by 2 bases and J by 10 bases, with 17 bases left in between. The CDR3 contains 14 residues. Here the CDR3 reads CASSPDGGKVFYTF. As DNA, the CDR3 is TGTGCCAGCTCACCAGACGGAGGAAAAGTGTTCTACACCTTC.

This rearrangement joins TRBV19 to TRBJ1-5; TRBD1 agrees at 9 bases. Per germline, CDR1 LNHDA and CDR2 SQIVND (reference sequence). The CDR3 extends over 15 amino acids. V shed 9 bases and J 4 bases; nucleotides not matched to a gene: 10. The CDR3 DNA is TGTGCCAGCCAACTAGGACAGGGGTGGAATCAGCCCCAGCATTTT. Amino acids: CASQLGQGWNQPQHF. Drawing the rest from reference TRBV19 and TRBJ1-5, the complete variable domain is DGGITQSPKYLFRKEGQNVTLSCEQNLNHDAMYWYRQDPGQGLRLIYYSQIVNDFQKGDIAEGYSVSREKKESFPLTVTSAQKNPTAFYLCASQLGQGWNQPQHFGDGTRLSIL.